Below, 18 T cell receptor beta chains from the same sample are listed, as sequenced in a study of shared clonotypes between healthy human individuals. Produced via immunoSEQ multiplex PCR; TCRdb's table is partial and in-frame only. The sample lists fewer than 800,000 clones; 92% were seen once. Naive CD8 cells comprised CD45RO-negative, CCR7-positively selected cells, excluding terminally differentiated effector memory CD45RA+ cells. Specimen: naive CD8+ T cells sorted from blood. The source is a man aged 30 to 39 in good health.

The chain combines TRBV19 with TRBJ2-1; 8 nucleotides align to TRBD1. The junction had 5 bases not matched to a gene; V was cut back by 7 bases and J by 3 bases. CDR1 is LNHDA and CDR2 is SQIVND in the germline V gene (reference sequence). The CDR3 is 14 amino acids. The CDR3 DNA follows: TGTGCCAGTAAACCGGGACAGGTCTACAATGAGCAGTTCTTC. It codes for CASKPGQVYNEQFF.

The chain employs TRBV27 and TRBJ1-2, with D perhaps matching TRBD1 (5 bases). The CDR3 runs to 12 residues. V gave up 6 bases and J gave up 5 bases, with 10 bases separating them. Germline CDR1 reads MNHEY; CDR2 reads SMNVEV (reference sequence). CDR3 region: CASRFQGYGYTF. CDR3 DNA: TGTGCCAGCAGGTTTCAGGGTTATGGCTACACCTTC.

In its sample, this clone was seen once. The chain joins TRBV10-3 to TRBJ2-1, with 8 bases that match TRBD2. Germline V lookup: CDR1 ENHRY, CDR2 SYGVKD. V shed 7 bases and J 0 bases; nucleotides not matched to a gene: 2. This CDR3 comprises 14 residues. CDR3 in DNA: TGTGCCATCATGAGCGGGAGCTCCTACAATGAGCAGTTCTTC. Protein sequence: CAIMSGSSYNEQFF.

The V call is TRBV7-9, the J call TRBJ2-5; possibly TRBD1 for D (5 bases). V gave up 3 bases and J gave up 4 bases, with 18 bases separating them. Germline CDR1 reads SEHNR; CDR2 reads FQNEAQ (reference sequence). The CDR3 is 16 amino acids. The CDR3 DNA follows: TGTGCCAGCAGCTTGCCCGACACAGGTGTACGAGAGACCCAGTACTTC. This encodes CASSLPDTGVRETQYF.

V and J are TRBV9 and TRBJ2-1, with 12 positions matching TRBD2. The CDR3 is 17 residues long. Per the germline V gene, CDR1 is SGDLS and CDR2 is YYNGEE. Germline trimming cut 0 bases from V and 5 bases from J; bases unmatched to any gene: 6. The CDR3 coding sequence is TGTGCCAGCAGCGTAGTCCTAGCGGGAGGGCCTAACAATGAGCAGTTCTTC. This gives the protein CASSVVLAGGPNNEQFF. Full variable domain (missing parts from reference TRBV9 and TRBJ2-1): DSGVTQTPKHLITATGQRVTLRCSPRSGDLSVYWYQQSLDQGLQFLIQYYNGEERAKGNILERFSAQQFPDLHSELNLSSLELGDSALYFCASSVVLAGGPNNEQFFGPGTRLTVL.

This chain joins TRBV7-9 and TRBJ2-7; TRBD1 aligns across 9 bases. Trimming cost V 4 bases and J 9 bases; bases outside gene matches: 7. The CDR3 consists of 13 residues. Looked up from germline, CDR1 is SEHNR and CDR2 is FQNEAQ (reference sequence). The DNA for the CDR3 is TGTGCCAGCAGCTCCCAGGACAGGGGAGGGCAGTACTTC. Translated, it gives CASSSQDRGGQYF. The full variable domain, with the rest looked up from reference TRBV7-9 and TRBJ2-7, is DTGVSQNPRHKITKRGQNVTFRCDPISEHNRLYWYRQTLGQGPEFLTYFQNEAQLEKSRLLSDRFSAERPKGSFSTLEIQRTEQGDSAMYLCASSSQDRGGQYFGPGTRLTVT.

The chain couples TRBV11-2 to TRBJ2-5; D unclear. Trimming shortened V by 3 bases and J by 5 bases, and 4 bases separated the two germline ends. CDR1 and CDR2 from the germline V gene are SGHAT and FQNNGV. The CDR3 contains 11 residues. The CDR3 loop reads CASSFLETQYF. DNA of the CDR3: TGTGCCAGCAGCTTTCTCGAGACCCAGTACTTC.

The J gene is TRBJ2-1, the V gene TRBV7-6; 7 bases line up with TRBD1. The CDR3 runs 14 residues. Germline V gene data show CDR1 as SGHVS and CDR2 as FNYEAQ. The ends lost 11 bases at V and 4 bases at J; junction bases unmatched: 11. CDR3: CAGRDRALYNEQFF. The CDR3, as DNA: TGTGCCGGACGGGACAGAGCTCTATACAATGAGCAGTTCTTC.

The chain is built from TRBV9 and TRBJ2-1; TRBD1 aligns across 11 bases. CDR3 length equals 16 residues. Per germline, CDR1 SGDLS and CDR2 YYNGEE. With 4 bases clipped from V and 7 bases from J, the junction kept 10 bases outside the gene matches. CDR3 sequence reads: CASSPSDRGPLNEQFF. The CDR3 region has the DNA TGTGCCAGCAGCCCCTCGGACAGGGGGCCTCTTAATGAGCAGTTCTTC.

This chain's CDR3 is CASSPGDSLTDLETQYF. The CDR3 DNA is TGTGCCAGCTCACCAGGGGACAGCTTAACCGATTTAGAGACCCAGTACTTC. The rearrangement links TRBV18 to TRBJ2-5; 7 bases align to TRBD1. There are 17 residues in the CDR3. From germline, CDR1 is KGHSH and CDR2 LQKENI. The V gene end was trimmed by 2 bases and the J gene end by 4 bases; junction bases not matched to a gene: 13. Variable domain in full (rest from reference TRBV18 and TRBJ2-5): NAGVMQNPRHLVRRRGQEARLRCSPMKGHSHVYWYRQLPEEGLKFMVYLQKENIIDESGMPKERFSAEFPKEGPSILRIQQVVRGDSAAYFCASSPGDSLTDLETQYFGPGTRLLVL.

CDR3 DNA sequence: TGTGCCAGCAGCGTAGGGCCGACAGCCCTTTATGGCTACACCTTC. Its translation is CASSVGPTALYGYTF. The rearrangement joins TRBV9 to TRBJ1-2; the D gene is possibly TRBD1 (5 bases). Per germline, CDR1 SGDLS and CDR2 YYNGEE. The CDR3 runs to 15 residues. Trimming shortened V by 0 bases and J by 5 bases, and 14 bases separated the two germline ends.

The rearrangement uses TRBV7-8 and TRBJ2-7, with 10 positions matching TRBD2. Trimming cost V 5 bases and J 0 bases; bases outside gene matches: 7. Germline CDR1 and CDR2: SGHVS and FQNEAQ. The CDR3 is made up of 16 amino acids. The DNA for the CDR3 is TGTGCCAGCAGCCCTACGACTAGCGGGTTCTCCTACGAGCAGTACTTC. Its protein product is CASSPTTSGFSYEQYF.

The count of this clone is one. For the CDR3, the DNA is TGTGCCAGCAGCTTGTTGACAGGTTACAATGAGCAGTTCTTC. Translation: CASSLLTGYNEQFF. The rearrangement uses TRBV7-2 and TRBJ2-1; D possibly corresponds to TRBD1 (6 bases). The germline gives CDR1 SGHTA, CDR2 FQGNSA. CDR3 length: 14 residues. Trimming removed 3 bases from V and 4 bases from J, with 10 bases in between.

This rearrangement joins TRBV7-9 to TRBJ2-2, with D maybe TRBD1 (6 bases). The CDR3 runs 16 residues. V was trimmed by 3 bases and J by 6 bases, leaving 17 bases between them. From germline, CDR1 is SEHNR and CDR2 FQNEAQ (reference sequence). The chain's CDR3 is CASSFHREFFPGELFF. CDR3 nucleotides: TGTGCCAGCAGCTTCCACAGGGAGTTTTTCCCCGGGGAGCTGTTTTTT.

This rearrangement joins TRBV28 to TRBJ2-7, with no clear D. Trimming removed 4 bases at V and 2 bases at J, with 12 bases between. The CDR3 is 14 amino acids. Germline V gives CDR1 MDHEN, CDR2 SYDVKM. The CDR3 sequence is CASSWGRGTYEQYF. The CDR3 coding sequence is TGTGCCAGCAGTTGGGGTAGAGGAACCTACGAGCAGTACTTC.

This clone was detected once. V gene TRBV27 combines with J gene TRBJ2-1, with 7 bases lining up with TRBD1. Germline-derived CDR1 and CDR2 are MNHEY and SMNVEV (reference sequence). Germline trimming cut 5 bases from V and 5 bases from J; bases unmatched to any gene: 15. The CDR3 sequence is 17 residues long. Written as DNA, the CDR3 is TGTGCCAGCAGTGGCCAAGGCGTACAGGGGATGGACAATGAGCAGTTCTTC. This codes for CASSGQGVQGMDNEQFF.

CDR3 DNA: TGTGCCAGCTGCAACGGGGTTACCGGGGAGCTGTTTTTT. This gives the protein CASCNGVTGELFF. The rearrangement joins TRBV28 to TRBJ2-2; the D gene is possibly TRBD2 (5 bases). V lost 8 bases, J lost 5 bases, and 12 bases lay in between. The CDR3 is 13 residues long. Germline V gives CDR1 MDHEN, CDR2 SYDVKM.

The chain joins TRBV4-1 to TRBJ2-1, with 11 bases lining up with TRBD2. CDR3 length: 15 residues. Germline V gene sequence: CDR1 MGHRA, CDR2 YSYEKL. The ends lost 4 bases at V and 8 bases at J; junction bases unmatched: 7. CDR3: CASSLFSGRADEQFF. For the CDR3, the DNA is TGCGCCAGCAGCCTCTTTAGCGGGAGGGCTGATGAGCAGTTCTTC.